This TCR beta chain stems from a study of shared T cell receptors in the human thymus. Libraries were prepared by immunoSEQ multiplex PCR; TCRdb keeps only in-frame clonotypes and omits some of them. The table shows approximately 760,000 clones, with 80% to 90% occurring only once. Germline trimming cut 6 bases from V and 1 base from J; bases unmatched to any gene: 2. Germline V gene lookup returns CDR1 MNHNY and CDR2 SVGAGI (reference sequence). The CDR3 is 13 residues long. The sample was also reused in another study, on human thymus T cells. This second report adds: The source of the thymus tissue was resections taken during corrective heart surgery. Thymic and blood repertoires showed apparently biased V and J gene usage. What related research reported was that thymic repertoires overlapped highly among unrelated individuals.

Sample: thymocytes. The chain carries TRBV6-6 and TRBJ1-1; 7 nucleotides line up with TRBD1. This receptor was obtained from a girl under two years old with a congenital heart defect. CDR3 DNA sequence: TGTGCCAGCAGGGGACAGAGGAACACTGAAGCTTTCTTT. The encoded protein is CASRGQRNTEAFF.